The clone carrying this T cell receptor beta chain was seen more than once but under ten times. Its antigen is still unknown. These data originate in a study of cytomegalovirus exposure and HLA in healthy donors. CDR3 length: 13 amino acids. Germline-derived CDR1 and CDR2 are SNHLY and FYNNEI. V was trimmed by 8 bases and J by 6 bases, leaving 14 bases between them. Amplification used 60 Vbeta primers and 13 Jbeta primers. Profiled with immunoSEQ multiplex PCR; TCRdb holds only in-frame clones, not every one. The profile covers roughly 120,000 clones, with roughly 60% appearing a single time and about 9.1% taken by the ten largest. General observations from the study: Earlier results showed most TCR beta V segments being productive about 87% or about 30% of the time.

The sequence was obtained from a man between 35 and 55 years old in good health and CMV-seropositive. The sample taken for sequencing was PBMCs. V and J are TRBV2 and TRBJ2-1, with a weak D call TRBD2 (5 bases). The CDR3 coding sequence is TGTGCCAGCGCGAGGGAGATCGGCAATGAGCAGTTCTTC. It specifies CASAREIGNEQFF.